This is a list of T cell receptor beta chains from one sample in a study of T-cell memory formation after mild COVID-19. TCRdb independently ran MiXCR on the 5' RACE reads; one entry per CDR3 protein. The table has around 150,000 distinct CDR3 sequences, roughly 11% seen once. The specimen was PBMCs or a T cell subset sorted from them (not recorded which). The receptors derive from a young man who had mild COVID-19 (a few samples of this study predate the infection). Cell type and time point are not known. CDR3s include the opening cysteine and the closing phenylalanine or tryptophan. The order of the fields is V gene, D gene, J gene, clone size, CDR3 protein, CDR3 DNA. The D gene is left open where the match is weak. Expanded clones are given a class, and other clones once, few, many or no size at all.

v_gene: TRBV6-2/TRBV6-3
d_gene: TRBD2
j_gene: TRBJ2-7
abundance: few
CDR3aa: CASMGGLAGYEQYF
CDR3nt: TGTGCCAGCATGGGGGGACTAGCGGGCTACGAGCAGTACTTC

v_gene: TRBV18
d_gene: TRBD1
j_gene: TRBJ2-1
abundance: -
CDR3aa: CASSQMTRDRGFF
CDR3nt: TGTGCCAGCTCACAAATGACCCGGGACAGGGGATTCTTC

v_gene: TRBV6-5
d_gene: -
j_gene: TRBJ2-7
abundance: -
CDR3aa: CASSYDGTDNVEQYF
CDR3nt: TGTGCCAGCAGTTACGACGGGACCGATAACGTCGAGCAGTACTTC

v_gene: TRBV6-6
d_gene: -
j_gene: TRBJ2-5
abundance: few
CDR3aa: CASSYRMGETQYF
CDR3nt: TGTGCCAGCAGTTACCGAATGGGGGAGACCCAGTACTTC

v_gene: TRBV5-1
d_gene: -
j_gene: TRBJ2-3
abundance: many
CDR3aa: CASSEGRDTQYF
CDR3nt: TGCGCCAGCAGTGAAGGGCGAGATACGCAGTATTTT

v_gene: TRBV5-1
d_gene: -
j_gene: TRBJ2-4
abundance: many
CDR3aa: CASLGVENIQYF
CDR3nt: TGCGCCAGCTTGGGAGTCGAAAACATTCAGTACTTC

v_gene: TRBV5-1
d_gene: -
j_gene: TRBJ2-2
abundance: -
CDR3aa: CASSLGPKEHTGELFF
CDR3nt: TGCGCCAGCAGCCTTGGACCCAAAGAGCACACCGGGGAGCTGTTTTTT

v_gene: TRBV27
d_gene: -
j_gene: TRBJ1-1
abundance: many
CDR3aa: CASSFSGSHTEAFF
CDR3nt: TGTGCCAGCAGTTTCTCTGGGTCCCACACTGAAGCTTTCTTT

v_gene: TRBV19
d_gene: -
j_gene: TRBJ1-2
abundance: -
CDR3aa: CATTTEANYGYTF
CDR3nt: TGTGCCACAACTACGGAGGCTAACTATGGCTACACCTTC

v_gene: TRBV4-1
d_gene: -
j_gene: TRBJ1-4
abundance: many
CDR3aa: CASSQDRGTDATNEKLFF
CDR3nt: TGCGCCAGCAGCCAAGATCGGGGCACCGATGCAACTAATGAAAAACTGTTTTTT

v_gene: TRBV4-2
d_gene: -
j_gene: TRBJ1-1
abundance: few
CDR3aa: CASSQGVPGAAFF
CDR3nt: TGTGCCAGCAGCCAAGGCGTCCCCGGGGCAGCTTTCTTT

v_gene: TRBV5-1
d_gene: -
j_gene: TRBJ1-2
abundance: few
CDR3aa: CASSTRDYGYTF
CDR3nt: TGCGCCAGCAGCACCAGGGACTATGGCTACACCTTC

v_gene: TRBV7-9
d_gene: TRBD1
j_gene: TRBJ2-3
abundance: few
CDR3aa: CASSSPPGMGQATDTQYF
CDR3nt: TGTGCCAGCAGCTCGCCCCCGGGGATGGGACAGGCCACAGATACGCAGTATTTT

v_gene: TRBV29-1
d_gene: -
j_gene: TRBJ1-1
abundance: -
CDR3aa: CSVIRQESTEAFF
CDR3nt: TGCAGCGTCATACGACAGGAGAGCACTGAAGCTTTCTTT

v_gene: TRBV7-2
d_gene: -
j_gene: TRBJ1-1
abundance: many
CDR3aa: CASSPGFTGLGTEAFF
CDR3nt: TGTGCCAGCAGTCCGGGATTCACAGGGTTGGGCACTGAAGCTTTCTTT

v_gene: TRBV19
d_gene: TRBD1
j_gene: TRBJ1-2
abundance: few
CDR3aa: CASRDLGQLERYGYTF
CDR3nt: TGTGCCAGTAGGGACCTGGGACAGCTAGAACGATATGGCTACACCTTC

v_gene: TRBV29-1
d_gene: -
j_gene: TRBJ2-1
abundance: -
CDR3aa: CSVGTAAYNEQFF
CDR3nt: TGCAGCGTTGGAACAGCTGCCTACAATGAGCAGTTCTTC

v_gene: TRBV7-9
d_gene: -
j_gene: TRBJ1-5
abundance: many
CDR3aa: CASSRGNQPQHF
CDR3nt: TGTGCCAGCAGCAGGGGGAATCAGCCCCAGCATTTT

v_gene: TRBV5-1
d_gene: TRBD1
j_gene: TRBJ2-1
abundance: -
CDR3aa: CASSLAQGARIVNEQFF
CDR3nt: TGCGCCAGCAGCTTGGCACAGGGGGCGCGAATCGTCAATGAGCAGTTCTTC

v_gene: TRBV20-1
d_gene: -
j_gene: TRBJ1-5
abundance: -
CDR3aa: CSPSRSASNQPQHF
CDR3nt: TGCAGCCCGAGTAGGAGTGCTAGCAATCAGCCCCAGCATTTT

v_gene: TRBV3-1
d_gene: -
j_gene: TRBJ1-1
abundance: -
CDR3aa: CASSHHRDDTEAFF
CDR3nt: TGTGCCAGCAGCCATCACAGGGACGACACTGAAGCTTTCTTT

v_gene: TRBV4-3
d_gene: -
j_gene: TRBJ2-3
abundance: many
CDR3aa: CASSLTGVIPDTQYF
CDR3nt: TGCGCCAGCAGCCTGACAGGAGTGATCCCAGATACGCAGTATTTT

v_gene: TRBV9
d_gene: -
j_gene: TRBJ2-5
abundance: few
CDR3aa: CASSVVGGTETQYF
CDR3nt: TGTGCCAGCAGCGTAGTTGGGGGGACAGAGACCCAGTACTTC

v_gene: TRBV6-2/TRBV6-3
d_gene: TRBD1
j_gene: TRBJ2-1
abundance: -
CDR3aa: CASSNRDRGYNEQFF
CDR3nt: TGTGCCAGCAGTAACCGGGACAGGGGATACAATGAGCAGTTCTTC

v_gene: TRBV5-6
d_gene: -
j_gene: TRBJ2-5
abundance: few
CDR3aa: CASSLVYDPVSETQYF
CDR3nt: TGTGCCAGCAGCTTAGTCTATGACCCGGTATCGGAGACCCAGTACTTC

v_gene: TRBV4-3
d_gene: TRBD1
j_gene: TRBJ2-5
abundance: -
CDR3aa: CASSQEIGAGGRETQYF
CDR3nt: TGCGCCAGCAGCCAAGAAATCGGGGCAGGGGGCAGGGAGACCCAGTACTTC

v_gene: TRBV12-5
d_gene: -
j_gene: TRBJ2-2
abundance: few
CDR3aa: CASGLVLGQNTGELFF
CDR3nt: TGTGCTAGTGGTTTGGTACTGGGACAGAACACCGGGGAGCTGTTTTTT

v_gene: TRBV2
d_gene: TRBD1
j_gene: TRBJ2-2
abundance: -
CDR3aa: CASRFTGVSGELFF
CDR3nt: TGTGCCAGCAGGTTCACAGGGGTGTCCGGGGAGCTGTTTTTT

v_gene: TRBV4-1
d_gene: -
j_gene: TRBJ2-3
abundance: -
CDR3aa: CASSQVLGVVLSTDTQYF
CDR3nt: TGCGCCAGCAGCCAAGTATTGGGGGTGGTGTTAAGCACAGATACGCAGTATTTT

v_gene: TRBV11-2
d_gene: TRBD1
j_gene: TRBJ2-2
abundance: many
CDR3aa: CASRPGQGTGELFF
CDR3nt: TGTGCCAGTCGGCCGGGACAGGGAACCGGGGAGCTGTTTTTT

v_gene: TRBV30
d_gene: -
j_gene: TRBJ1-2
abundance: few
CDR3aa: CAWSGIRRNGYTF
CDR3nt: TGTGCCTGGAGTGGGATCAGGAGAAATGGCTACACCTTC

v_gene: TRBV5-1
d_gene: TRBD2
j_gene: TRBJ2-5
abundance: few
CDR3aa: CASSERGQETQYF
CDR3nt: TGCGCCAGCAGCGAGCGGGGGCAAGAGACCCAGTACTTC

v_gene: TRBV7-2
d_gene: -
j_gene: TRBJ2-2
abundance: few
CDR3aa: CASSLFQGSGELFF
CDR3nt: TGTGCCAGCAGCCTCTTTCAAGGATCCGGGGAGCTGTTTTTT

v_gene: TRBV5-1
d_gene: -
j_gene: TRBJ2-1
abundance: -
CDR3aa: CASSLLGQIKAQEQFF
CDR3nt: TGCGCCAGCAGCTTACTAGGACAGATCAAAGCACAGGAGCAGTTCTTC

v_gene: TRBV15
d_gene: -
j_gene: TRBJ2-6
abundance: few
CDR3aa: CATSRSGSGIGANVLTF
CDR3nt: TGTGCCACCAGCAGAAGTGGTTCGGGGATTGGGGCCAACGTCCTGACTTTC

v_gene: TRBV12-5
d_gene: -
j_gene: TRBJ1-1
abundance: few
CDR3aa: CASGPGGNTEAFF
CDR3nt: TGTGCTAGTGGTCCGGGTGGGAACACTGAAGCTTTCTTT

v_gene: TRBV29-1
d_gene: -
j_gene: TRBJ1-1
abundance: few
CDR3aa: CSVGAEMNTEAFF
CDR3nt: TGCAGCGTTGGGGCGGAAATGAACACTGAAGCTTTCTTT

v_gene: TRBV7-2
d_gene: TRBD1
j_gene: TRBJ2-5
abundance: few
CDR3aa: CASSATGGLETQYF
CDR3nt: TGTGCCAGCAGCGCAACAGGGGGGTTAGAGACCCAGTACTTC

v_gene: TRBV7-9
d_gene: -
j_gene: TRBJ1-1
abundance: -
CDR3aa: CASSLDAHWGTEAFF
CDR3nt: TGTGCCAGCAGCTTAGACGCCCACTGGGGCACTGAAGCTTTCTTT

v_gene: TRBV27
d_gene: TRBD1
j_gene: TRBJ1-2
abundance: -
CDR3aa: CASSHYRQGEGYTF
CDR3nt: TGTGCCAGCAGTCACTATCGACAGGGGGAGGGCTACACCTTC

v_gene: TRBV19
d_gene: TRBD2
j_gene: TRBJ2-1
abundance: few
CDR3aa: CASSGGGRNEQFF
CDR3nt: TGTGCCAGTAGTGGGGGAGGGCGGAATGAGCAGTTCTTC